This is a list of T cell receptor beta chains from one sample in a study of blood T cell repertoires in COVID-19. This table comes from immunoSEQ multiplex PCR, and its TCRdb copy is limited to in-frame clones, with some not included. The profile shows some 270,000 clones, 75% to 90% of them singletons. Sequencing was carried out using PBMCs or T cells enriched from blood (not recorded which). Receptors were obtained from a woman aged 25-40 years who had recovered from COVID-19. Each CDR3 is given with its conserved first and last residue. Fields, in order: CDR3 length, clone size, D gene, V gene, J gene, CDR3 DNA, CDR3 protein. The D gene is left open where the match is weak. Some rows mark clone size as missing; the rest say once, few, many or name a class of expanded clone.

CDR3 length: 17
clone size: NA
D gene: TRBD1
V gene: TRBV27
J gene: TRBJ1-2
CDR3 DNA: TGTGCCAGCACATTAAATTACCCCCGGGACAGTCTCTATGGCTACACCTTC
CDR3 protein: CASTLNYPRDSLYGYTF

CDR3 length: 18
clone size: NA
D gene: TRBD2
V gene: TRBV11-2
J gene: TRBJ2-2
CDR3 DNA: TGTGCCAGCAGCAAGACTAGCGGGGGGCTCCCGAGTACCGGGGAGCTGTTTTTT
CDR3 protein: CASSKTSGGLPSTGELFF

CDR3 length: 16
clone size: once
D gene: TRBD2
V gene: TRBV2
J gene: TRBJ2-3
CDR3 DNA: TGTGCCAGCAGTGAAAGGGCTAGCGGGAGAACAGATACGCAGTATTTT
CDR3 protein: CASSERASGRTDTQYF

CDR3 length: 16
clone size: NA
D gene: TRBD1
V gene: TRBV19
J gene: TRBJ1-2
CDR3 DNA: TGTGCCAGTAGTATTAATGGACAGGGAGGCAACGCGGGCTACACCTTC
CDR3 protein: CASSINGQGGNAGYTF

CDR3 length: 12
clone size: NA
D gene: NA
V gene: TRBV3-1/TRBV3-2
J gene: TRBJ2-1
CDR3 DNA: TGTGCCAGCAGCCAATTCGGGGGTGAGCAGTTCTTC
CDR3 protein: CASSQFGGEQFF

CDR3 length: 13
clone size: NA
D gene: TRBD1
V gene: TRBV5-1
J gene: TRBJ1-2
CDR3 DNA: TGCGCCAGCAGCTCGGGACAGGTCTATGGCTACACCTTC
CDR3 protein: CASSSGQVYGYTF

CDR3 length: 15
clone size: NA
D gene: NA
V gene: TRBV6-5
J gene: TRBJ1-4
CDR3 DNA: TGTGCCAGCAGTTACGAATACAGCCCGAATGAAAAACTGTTTTTT
CDR3 protein: CASSYEYSPNEKLFF

CDR3 length: 15
clone size: NA
D gene: TRBD2
V gene: TRBV7-3
J gene: TRBJ2-1
CDR3 DNA: TGTGCCAGCAGCCCCGGACTAGCGGGCTACAATGAGCAGTTCTTC
CDR3 protein: CASSPGLAGYNEQFF

CDR3 length: 18
clone size: NA
D gene: NA
V gene: TRBV11-2
J gene: TRBJ2-3
CDR3 DNA: TGTGCCAGCAGCTTAGTGGTCGGGACACCGGTATCCACAGATACGCAGTATTTT
CDR3 protein: CASSLVVGTPVSTDTQYF

CDR3 length: 15
clone size: NA
D gene: NA
V gene: TRBV2
J gene: TRBJ1-1
CDR3 DNA: TGTGCCAGCAGTCCGAGGCGGACAGTGAACACTGAAGCTTTCTTT
CDR3 protein: CASSPRRTVNTEAFF

CDR3 length: 14
clone size: NA
D gene: TRBD1
V gene: TRBV2
J gene: TRBJ2-1
CDR3 DNA: TGTGCCAGCAGTGACTCGGCAGGGGGTGCTGAGCAGTTCTTC
CDR3 protein: CASSDSAGGAEQFF

CDR3 length: 13
clone size: NA
D gene: TRBD1
V gene: TRBV29-1
J gene: TRBJ1-1
CDR3 DNA: TGCAGCGTGCAGACAGGGGGCAGCGCTGAAGCTTTCTTT
CDR3 protein: CSVQTGGSAEAFF

CDR3 length: 10
clone size: NA
D gene: NA
V gene: TRBV28
J gene: TRBJ2-1
CDR3 DNA: TGTGCCAGCAGAGGGGTTGAGCAGTTCTTC
CDR3 protein: CASRGVEQFF

CDR3 length: 17
clone size: NA
D gene: TRBD1
V gene: TRBV7-9
J gene: TRBJ1-5
CDR3 DNA: TGTGCCAGCAGCCCTACCGGGACAGGGGGCTTAAATCAGCCCCAGCATTTT
CDR3 protein: CASSPTGTGGLNQPQHF

CDR3 length: 16
clone size: NA
D gene: TRBD2
V gene: TRBV5-6
J gene: TRBJ2-1
CDR3 DNA: TGTGCCAGCAGCGGGACTAGCGGGAGCTCCTACAATGAGCAGTTCTTC
CDR3 protein: CASSGTSGSSYNEQFF

CDR3 length: 15
clone size: NA
D gene: NA
V gene: TRBV7-9
J gene: TRBJ2-3
CDR3 DNA: TGTGCCAGCAGCTTACTTGGCAGGAGCACAGATACGCAGTATTTT
CDR3 protein: CASSLLGRSTDTQYF

CDR3 length: 13
clone size: NA
D gene: NA
V gene: TRBV3-1/TRBV3-2
J gene: TRBJ1-5
CDR3 DNA: TGTGCCAGCAGCCACGGGTGGGATCAGCCCCAGCATTTT
CDR3 protein: CASSHGWDQPQHF

CDR3 length: 14
clone size: few
D gene: TRBD1
V gene: TRBV24-1
J gene: TRBJ1-1
CDR3 DNA: TGTGCCACCAGTGAAAATTCCGGGACAGACGAAGCTTTCTTT
CDR3 protein: CATSENSGTDEAFF

CDR3 length: 13
clone size: NA
D gene: TRBD2
V gene: TRBV2
J gene: TRBJ2-1
CDR3 DNA: TGTGCCAGCAGTGGACTAGCAAACGGTGAGCAGTTCTTC
CDR3 protein: CASSGLANGEQFF

CDR3 length: 14
clone size: NA
D gene: NA
V gene: TRBV19
J gene: TRBJ1-3
CDR3 DNA: TGTGCCAGTAAGAGGGATGTGACTGGAAACACCATATATTTT
CDR3 protein: CASKRDVTGNTIYF

CDR3 length: 14
clone size: NA
D gene: NA
V gene: TRBV6-6
J gene: TRBJ1-5
CDR3 DNA: TGTGCCAGCACCCGGGCGGGGGGCGATCAGCCCCAGCATTTT
CDR3 protein: CASTRAGGDQPQHF

CDR3 length: 15
clone size: NA
D gene: TRBD1
V gene: TRBV6-5
J gene: TRBJ1-1
CDR3 DNA: TGTGCCAGCAGTTACTCGGGACAGGGGGCCACTGAAGCTTTCTTT
CDR3 protein: CASSYSGQGATEAFF

CDR3 length: 14
clone size: NA
D gene: NA
V gene: TRBV6-2/TRBV6-3
J gene: TRBJ1-2
CDR3 DNA: TGTGCCAGCAGTTACCTCGGACAGCCCTATGGCTACACCTTC
CDR3 protein: CASSYLGQPYGYTF

CDR3 length: 11
clone size: NA
D gene: NA
V gene: TRBV2
J gene: TRBJ2-3
CDR3 DNA: TGTGCCAGCAGTTACACAGATACGCAGTATTTT
CDR3 protein: CASSYTDTQYF